This TCR beta chain originates from a study of shared clonotypes between healthy human individuals. The study's findings and limits: At large depth, rarefaction still showed sorted-subset sequencing to be incomplete. Among the subsets, naive ones generally showed larger estimated richness than memory ones.

Germline V CDR1 and CDR2: MDHEN, SYDVKM. Trimming pared 4 bases from V and 5 bases from J, leaving 14 bases between. The CDR3 covers 14 residues. Each subset's genomic DNA was split evenly across several immunoSEQ plates. TCRdb's table, derived via immunoSEQ multiplex PCR, lists solely in-frame clones and lacks some. Among about 600,000 clones listed, less than 98% were seen once. Worth noting for this clone: Its antigen remains unidentified.

The sequenced sample consisted of naive CD4+ T cells sorted from blood. Indicated subset: CD45RA+ positively selected. The V gene is TRBV28, the J gene TRBJ1-2; D uncertain. This sequence originates from a woman aged 30 to 39 in good health. This CDR3 is CASSSTGLWYGYTF. The CDR3 nucleotides are TGTGCCAGCAGTTCTACTGGGCTTTGGTATGGCTACACCTTC.